Shown below are 30 T cell receptor beta chains from a single sample sequenced in a study of blood T cell repertoires in COVID-19. TCRdb keeps only in-frame clones here, not all; method: immunoSEQ multiplex PCR. The data contain 110,000 to 150,000 clones, more than 60% of them singletons. The sample was peripheral blood. These receptor sequences come from a man aged 80 or over with acute or convalescent COVID-19.

V is TRBV7-3 and J is TRBJ2-1; the match to TRBD2 covers 9 bases. The germline gives CDR1 SGHTA, CDR2 FQGTGA. The CDR3 spans 16 residues. The V gene end was trimmed by 5 bases and the J gene end by 5 bases; junction bases not matched to a gene: 10. The CDR3 nucleotides are TGTGCCAGCAGCGCGGATTATAGCGGGGGTAACAATGAGCAGTTCTTC. It translates to CASSADYSGGNNEQFF.

The rearrangement joins TRBV27 to TRBJ1-5, with TRBD1 as a possible D gene (5 bases). The CDR3 spans 14 residues. Germline CDR1 and CDR2: MNHEY and SMNVEV (reference sequence). The germline V and J ends were trimmed by 3 bases and 0 bases, with 6 bases remaining between them. The CDR3 loop is CASSFDSSNQPQHF. The CDR3 coding sequence is TGTGCCAGCAGTTTTGACAGTAGCAATCAGCCCCAGCATTTT.

The genes are TRBV6-6 and TRBJ1-6; weak D call: TRBD1 (6 bases). The germline CDR1 and CDR2 sequences are MNHNY and SVGAGI (reference sequence). V was trimmed by 5 bases and J by 1 base, leaving 18 bases between them. CDR3 size: 18 residues. This CDR3 reads CASSPGTFPRSYNSPLHF. CDR3 in DNA: TGTGCCAGCAGTCCCGGGACATTTCCACGATCCTATAATTCACCCCTCCACTTT.

This clone turned up a few times. V usage is TRBV7-2 and J usage is TRBJ1-4; no clear D. V lost 1 base, J lost 0 bases, and 6 bases lay in between. CDR1 SGHTA and CDR2 FQGNSA come from the germline V gene. This CDR3 comprises 15 residues. The CDR3 is CASSLVASTNEKLFF. As DNA, the CDR3 is TGTGCCAGCAGCTTAGTAGCATCAACTAATGAAAAACTGTTTTTT.

This chain links TRBV6-1 with TRBJ1-6; D is perhaps TRBD1 (5 bases). V was cut by 4 bases and J by 2 bases, with 15 bases left in between. Germline V gene data show CDR1 as MNHNS and CDR2 as SASEGT. This CDR3 has 17 residues. In nucleotides, the CDR3 is TGTGCCAGCAGTGGCCGAGAGCGGGGCACCTATAATTCACCCCTCCACTTT. Translated, it gives CASSGRERGTYNSPLHF.

The V and J genes are TRBV5-5 and TRBJ1-5; 9 nucleotides align to TRBD1. J lost 5 bases, V lost 4 bases, and 7 bases had no gene match. The CDR3 sequence is 15 residues long. Germline values: CDR1 SGHKS, CDR2 YYEKEE (reference sequence). The CDR3 DNA follows: TGTGCCAGCAGCATAGGAGACAGGGGGGATCAGCCCCAGCATTTT. Its protein is CASSIGDRGDQPQHF.

CDR3 DNA sequence: TGCAGCGCTGACTTGTTTTCGGGGGTTGAAGCTTTCTTT. It codes for CSADLFSGVEAFF. V is TRBV29-1 and J is TRBJ1-1, with TRBD1 as a possible D gene (5 bases). The germline V gene encodes CDR1 SQVTM and CDR2 ANQGSEA. V was shortened by 7 bases and J by 7 bases, with 19 bases between the two germline ends. The CDR3 covers 13 residues.

This sequence joins TRBV28 and TRBJ1-2, with a weak D call TRBD1 (5 bases). Germline-derived CDR1 and CDR2 are MDHEN and SYDVKM. V shed 9 bases and J shed 1 base, with 12 bases lying between them. There are 13 residues in the CDR3. In nucleotides, the CDR3 is TGTGCCAGTCACAGGAGCCTTAACTATGGCTACACCTTC. It specifies CASHRSLNYGYTF.

This chain uses TRBV4-1 with TRBJ2-7, with TRBD2 matching 7 bases. V was pared by 2 bases and J by 2 bases, with 9 bases of the junction left unmatched. Germline V gene sequence: CDR1 MGHRA, CDR2 YSYEKL. There are 16 residues in the CDR3. The CDR3 coding sequence is TGCGCCAGCAGCCAAATGGCCGGGGGGTATACCTACGAGCAGTACTTC. This gives the protein CASSQMAGGYTYEQYF.

This clone has only one observation. The chain has TRBV5-1 and TRBJ2-6; tentative D call: TRBD2 (6 bases). CDR1 and CDR2 (germline): SGHRS, YFSETQ. Trimming left V 3 bases short and J 2 bases short, with 12 bases between. This CDR3 is built from 16 residues. The CDR3 region has the DNA TGCGCCAGCAGCTCCGACGGGGGACCTGGGGCCAACGTCCTGACTTTC. Translation: CASSSDGGPGANVLTF.

The chain is built from TRBV2 and TRBJ1-5; 12 positions agree with TRBD1. V dropped 6 bases and J dropped 1; count of bases not matched to a gene: 4. CDR1 and CDR2 (germline): SNHLY, FYNNEI. The CDR3 consists of 16 residues. The CDR3 sequence: CASRGDRGLSNQPQHF. For the CDR3, the DNA is TGTGCCAGCAGAGGGGACAGGGGGCTGAGCAATCAGCCCCAGCATTTT.

The V call is TRBV12-3 or TRBV12-4, the J call TRBJ1-1; 7 nucleotides align to TRBD1. With 1 base clipped from V and 9 bases from J, the junction kept 5 bases outside the gene matches. The CDR3 loop spans 13 amino acids. The CDR3: CASSLGGTDKAFF. The CDR3 DNA is TGTGCCAGCAGTTTAGGGGGGACAGACAAAGCTTTCTTT.

The chain carries TRBV7-3 and TRBJ2-1; D is ambiguous. Germline assignment: CDR1 SGHTA and CDR2 FQGTGA. This CDR3 has 17 residues. V lost 0 bases and J 4 bases, leaving 16 bases between the germline ends. CDR3 loop: CASSLTVFSPTYNEQFF. The CDR3 DNA reads TGTGCCAGCAGCTTAACGGTTTTCTCCCCGACTTACAATGAGCAGTTCTTC.

The V call is TRBV6-5, the J call TRBJ1-4; D is undetermined. V shed 0 bases and J shed 6 bases, with 11 bases lying between them. The germline V gene has CDR1 MNHEY and CDR2 SVGAGI. The CDR3 spans 15 residues. CDR3: CASSYSRGAHEKLFF. CDR3 coding DNA: TGTGCCAGCAGTTACTCGCGCGGCGCCCATGAAAAACTGTTTTTT.

J is TRBJ1-1 and V is TRBV18; tentatively, D is TRBD1 (5 bases). The CDR3 totals 13 residues. CDR1 is KGHSH, CDR2 LQKENI, per germline. Trimming removed 3 bases from V and 8 bases from J, with 13 bases in between. For the CDR3, the DNA is TGTGCCAGCTCACCGAGGCAGGGTGAAGAAGCTTTCTTT. This gives the protein CASSPRQGEEAFF. The full variable domain, its missing parts supplied by reference TRBV18 and TRBJ1-1, is NAGVMQNPRHLVRRRGQEARLRCSPMKGHSHVYWYRQLPEEGLKFMVYLQKENIIDESGMPKERFSAEFPKEGPSILRIQQVVRGDSAAYFCASSPRQGEEAFFGQGTRLTVV.

The rearrangement joins TRBV11-2 to TRBJ2-7, with TRBD2 as a possible D gene (5 bases). This CDR3 is built from 16 residues. V lost 4 bases and J lost 0, with 16 bases in between. Per germline, CDR1 SGHAT and CDR2 FQNNGV. The CDR3 DNA reads TGTGCCAGCAGCTCGGACTGGTGGGCAAGCTCCTACGAGCAGTACTTC. It translates to CASSSDWWASSYEQYF.

This clone was seen a handful of times. The chain uses TRBV9 and TRBJ2-7; 10 bases match TRBD1. The CDR3 loop spans 14 amino acids. With 1 base clipped from V and 6 bases from J, the junction kept 4 bases outside the gene matches. CDR1 and CDR2 (germline): SGDLS, YYNGEE. CDR3 loop: CASSVRDRGREQYF. The CDR3, as DNA: TGTGCCAGCAGCGTAAGGGACAGGGGTCGCGAGCAGTACTTC.

The chain employs TRBV28 and TRBJ1-1, with 7 positions matching TRBD1. V shed 6 bases and J 1 base; nucleotides not matched to a gene: 8. The CDR3 is made up of 15 amino acids. Per germline, CDR1 MDHEN and CDR2 SYDVKM. The CDR3 sequence: CASRTTGAGNTEAFF. DNA for the CDR3: TGTGCCAGCAGGACCACAGGGGCCGGGAACACTGAAGCTTTCTTT.

The V gene is TRBV19, the J gene TRBJ2-3, with TRBD2 matching 10 bases. CDR3 length: 16 amino acids. Germline V gene sequence: CDR1 LNHDA, CDR2 SQIVND (reference sequence). Germline trimming cut 5 bases from V and 4 bases from J; bases unmatched to any gene: 9. In DNA, the CDR3 is TGTGCCAGTAGTCGGCCACCGGGACTAGCGTCAGATACGCAGTATTTT. Translating it yields CASSRPPGLASDTQYF.

The gene calls are TRBV7-9 and TRBJ2-2; TRBD1 might be the D (6 bases). This CDR3 region has 14 residues. V was trimmed by 6 bases and J by 6 bases, leaving 14 bases between them. Germline V gives CDR1 SEHNR, CDR2 FQNEAQ (reference sequence). In nucleotides, the CDR3 is TGTGCCAGCAGTCGAACTACAGGGTCCGGGGAGCTGTTTTTT. Protein: CASSRTTGSGELFF. The full variable domain, rest sourced from reference TRBV7-9 and TRBJ2-2, is DTGVSQNPRHKITKRGQNVTFRCDPISEHNRLYWYRQTLGQGPEFLTYFQNEAQLEKSRLLSDRFSAERPKGSFSTLEIQRTEQGDSAMYLCASSRTTGSGELFFGEGSRLTVL.

The chain recombines TRBV5-4 with TRBJ2-5, with 9 bases lining up with TRBD1. V lost 4 bases to trimming and J lost 4 bases; unmatched junction nucleotides: 5. Germline values: CDR1 SGHNT, CDR2 YYREEE (reference sequence). The CDR3 totals 14 residues. This CDR3 reads CASSPGQGRETQYF. CDR3 DNA: TGTGCCAGCAGCCCCGGACAGGGGCGAGAGACCCAGTACTTC.

The chain uses TRBV5-1 and TRBJ2-5, with 9 bases that match TRBD1. CDR3 size: 13 residues. Germline CDR1 SGHRS, CDR2 YFSETQ. After removal of 4 bases from V and 4 bases from J, the junction contained 2 bases not matched to a gene. CDR3 protein: CASSGTGRETQYF. The CDR3 nucleotides are TGCGCCAGCAGCGGGACAGGGAGAGAGACCCAGTACTTC.

V usage is TRBV10-3 and J usage is TRBJ2-7; 11 positions agree with TRBD1. The ends lost 7 bases at V and 5 bases at J; junction bases unmatched: 7. CDR1 ENHRY and CDR2 SYGVKD come from the germline V gene. This CDR3 has 14 residues. CDR3 in amino acids: CAINPGQGGDEQYF. The CDR3 nucleotides are TGTGCCATCAATCCGGGACAGGGGGGGGACGAGCAGTACTTC.

J is TRBJ1-2 and V is TRBV7-2; a weak D match, TRBD1 (5 bases). The length of the CDR3 is 16 residues. Trimming stripped 4 bases from V and 2 bases from J, with 17 bases between. Germline CDR1 SGHTA, CDR2 FQGNSA. This chain's CDR3 is CASSSAGLTGNYGYTF. CDR3 in DNA: TGTGCCAGCAGCTCGGCGGGACTTACGGGGAACTATGGCTACACCTTC.

The chain employs TRBV2 and TRBJ1-3; the match to TRBD1 covers 7 bases. Germline V gene sequence: CDR1 SNHLY, CDR2 FYNNEI. This CDR3 has 14 residues. V lost 7 bases, J lost 0 bases, and 3 bases stayed unmatched. This chain's CDR3 is CASKGTVSGNTIYF. CDR3 bases: TGTGCCAGCAAGGGGACAGTCTCTGGAAACACCATATATTTT.

The table lists this clone with a few counts. The chain combines TRBV3-1 (or the pseudogene TRBV3-2) with TRBJ1-5; 8 bases are a match to TRBD1. J gave up 1 base and V 4 bases, and 3 bases lay outside the gene matches. The germline gives CDR1 LGHDT, CDR2 YNNKEL (reference sequence). The CDR3 has 15 amino acids. The CDR3 DNA reads as TGTGCCAGCAGCCCCGGACAGGGCAGCAATCAGCCCCAGCATTTT. Translating it yields CASSPGQGSNQPQHF.

This CDR3 reads CASSSAKRTGGETQYF. The CDR3 DNA is TGTGCCAGCAGTTCCGCCAAACGGACAGGGGGTGAGACCCAGTACTTC. This sequence joins TRBV6-5 and TRBJ2-5; TRBD1 agrees at 10 bases. Germline V gene sequence: CDR1 MNHEY, CDR2 SVGAGI. V lost 4 bases and J lost 5; bases outside the gene matches: 10. The CDR3 has 16 residues.

CDR3 DNA: TGTGCCAGCCTTCCGGGGAGGACGAACACTGAAGCTTTCTTT. Its translation is CASLPGRTNTEAFF. The chain uses TRBV28 and TRBJ1-1; D is undetermined. V was cut by 8 bases and J by 1 base, with 14 bases left in between. The CDR3 length is 14 residues. Germline assignment: CDR1 MDHEN and CDR2 SYDVKM.

The V call is TRBV15, the J call TRBJ1-3; D is perhaps TRBD1 (5 bases). V gave up 0 bases and J gave up 2 bases, with 8 bases separating them. CDR1 and CDR2 (germline): LNHNV, YYDKDF (reference sequence). The CDR3 is 15 amino acids. CDR3 nucleotide sequence: TGTGCCACCAGCAGAGATCGACAGCCTGGAAACACCATATATTTT. It yields the protein CATSRDRQPGNTIYF.

CDR3 in DNA: TGTGCCAGCAGTTTGCAGGGGGCTGACGAGCAGTACTTC. This codes for CASSLQGADEQYF. The chain couples TRBV28 to TRBJ2-7, with 8 bases that match TRBD1. The germline V gene encodes CDR1 MDHEN and CDR2 SYDVKM. The CDR3 runs 13 residues. After removal of 3 bases from V and 5 bases from J, the junction contained 3 bases not matched to a gene.